Sequencing of this T cell receptor beta chain was carried out in a study of neurological immune-mediated disorders. TCRdb called the 5' RACE reads again in MiXCR, with one record for every CDR3 protein. The sample shows roughly 74,000 distinct CDR3 sequences, 4% to 6% of them seen only once. V dropped 10 bases and J dropped 3 bases, with 15 bases sitting between them. The CDR3 has 13 amino acids. Germline-derived CDR1 and CDR2 are KGHDR and SFDVKD. With respect to this clonotype: This may be a read error, as it is one base from a much larger clone.

The receptor was isolated from a man between 18 and 35 years old with multiple sclerosis. The chain carries TRBV24-1 and TRBJ2-7; TRBD1 or TRBD2 may be the D gene (5 bases each). The sequenced sample was PBMCs. The CDR3 reads CATRDPINYEQYF. For the CDR3, the DNA is TGTGCCACGAGGGACCCAATTAACTACGAGCAGTACTTC.